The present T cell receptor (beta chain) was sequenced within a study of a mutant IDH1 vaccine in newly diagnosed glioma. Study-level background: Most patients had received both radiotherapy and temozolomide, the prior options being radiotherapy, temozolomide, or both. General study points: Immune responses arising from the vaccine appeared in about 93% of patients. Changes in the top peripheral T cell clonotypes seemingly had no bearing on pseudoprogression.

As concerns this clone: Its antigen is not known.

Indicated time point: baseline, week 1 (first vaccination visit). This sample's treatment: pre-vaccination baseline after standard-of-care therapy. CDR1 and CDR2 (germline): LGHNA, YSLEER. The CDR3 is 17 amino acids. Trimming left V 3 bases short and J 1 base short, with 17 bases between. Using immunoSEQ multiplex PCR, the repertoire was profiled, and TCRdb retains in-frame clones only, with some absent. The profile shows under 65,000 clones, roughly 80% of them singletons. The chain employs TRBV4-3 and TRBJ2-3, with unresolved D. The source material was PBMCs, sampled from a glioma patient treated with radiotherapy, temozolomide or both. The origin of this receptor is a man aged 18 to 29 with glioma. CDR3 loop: CASSHLQPGYRTDTQYF. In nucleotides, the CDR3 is TGCGCCAGCAGCCATCTACAGCCGGGTTATCGCACAGATACGCAGTATTTT.